The next 8 T cell receptor beta chains were all read from a single sample in a study of blood T cell repertoires in COVID-19. Assay used: immunoSEQ multiplex PCR; TCRdb lists only in-frame clones, some missing. The repertoire holds approximately 250,000 clones, with 83% as singletons. The specimen sequenced was peripheral blood. These receptors all stem from a man in his 60s who had recovered from COVID-19.

The CDR3 loop is CASRGGTQAPYEQYF. The CDR3 bases are TGTGCCAGCAGGGGCGGGACGCAGGCCCCCTACGAGCAGTACTTC. The V and J genes are TRBV6-5 and TRBJ2-7, with a weak D call TRBD2 (6 bases). Trimming removed 6 bases at V and 2 bases at J, with 17 bases between. The CDR3 is made up of 15 amino acids. In germline, CDR1 is MNHEY, CDR2 SVGAGI.

The V and J genes are TRBV6-4 and TRBJ1-2, with TRBD1 matching 8 bases. V was pared by 3 bases and J by 6 bases, with 6 bases of the junction left unmatched. This CDR3 region has 14 residues. From germline, CDR1 is MRHNA and CDR2 SNTAGT. CDR3 loop: CASSELGQGDGYTF. CDR3 in DNA: TGTGCCAGCAGTGAATTAGGACAGGGCGATGGCTACACCTTC.

The chain has TRBV9 and TRBJ1-2, with 8 bases aligning to TRBD1. The germline V gene encodes CDR1 SGDLS and CDR2 YYNGEE. There are 16 residues in the CDR3. V shed 6 bases and J 7 bases; nucleotides not matched to a gene: 17. The DNA of the CDR3 is TGTGCCAGCAAACAAGGGGAGGGGGGACAGGTATTTGGCTACACCTTC. This translates into CASKQGEGGQVFGYTF.

Remarks on this clone: Other DNA sequences from this sample encode an identical CDR3 as well. J is TRBJ1-3 and V is TRBV15; no clear D gene. V lost 0 bases to trimming and J lost 2 bases, with 5 bases between them. This CDR3 is 14 amino acids long. The germline gives CDR1 LNHNV, CDR2 YYDKDF (reference sequence). The CDR3 reads CATSRESTGNTIYF. CDR3 DNA sequence: TGTGCCACCAGCAGAGAGAGTACTGGAAACACCATATATTTT. The entire variable domain, with the rest obtained from reference TRBV15 and TRBJ1-3, is as follows: DAMVIQNPRYQVTQFGKPVTLSCSQTLNHNVMYWYQQKSSQAPKLLFHYYDKDFNNEADTPDNFQSRRPNTSFCFLDIRSPGLGDTAMYLCATSRESTGNTIYFGEGSWLTVV.

V usage is TRBV6-2 or TRBV6-3 and J usage is TRBJ2-7; D not resolved. Germline assignment: CDR1 MNHEY and CDR2 SVGEGT. V shed 5 bases and J shed 3 bases, with 17 bases lying between them. The CDR3 consists of 15 residues. The CDR3 DNA reads as TGTGCCAGCAGTAACCCGGCGACTGGAAACTACGAGCAGTACTTC. Amino acid sequence: CASSNPATGNYEQYF.

CDR3 sequence (DNA): TGTGCCAGCAGTGAGGGGACAGGCTTTTATGGCTACACCTTC. Residues: CASSEGTGFYGYTF. The V gene is TRBV2, the J gene TRBJ1-2; 8 bases align to TRBD1. The V segment lost 3 bases and the J segment 5 bases; nucleotides outside the gene matches: 5. Germline loops: CDR1 SNHLY, CDR2 FYNNEI. This CDR3 has 14 amino acids. Filled out from reference TRBV2 and TRBJ1-2, the complete variable domain reads EPEVTQTPSHQVTQMGQEVILRCVPISNHLYFYWYRQILGQKVEFLVSFYNNEISEKSEIFDDQFSVERPDGSNFTLKIRSTKLEDSAMYFCASSEGTGFYGYTFGSGTRLTVV.

This clone has a single count. CDR3 region: CASSEPGLRLYEQYF. CDR3 nucleotide sequence: TGTGCCAGCAGTGAGCCGGGACTAAGACTCTACGAGCAGTACTTC. The chain has TRBV6-1 and TRBJ2-7; 7 bases are shared with TRBD2. The trim removed 3 bases at V and 3 bases at J, leaving 8 bases unmatched. Germline V gene data show CDR1 as MNHNS and CDR2 as SASEGT. The CDR3 covers 15 residues.

The chain couples TRBV6-6 to TRBJ1-2; the match to TRBD1 covers 7 bases. CDR1 and CDR2 from the germline V gene are MNHNY and SVGAGI (reference sequence). V was clipped by 4 bases and J by 7 bases; unmatched bases: 6. The CDR3 spans 13 residues. The CDR3 is CASSSPTGSGYTF. CDR3 sequence (DNA): TGTGCCAGCAGTTCTCCGACAGGGAGTGGCTACACCTTC.